Below, 32 T cell receptor beta chains from the same sample are listed, as sequenced in a study of regulatory T cells in long-lasting Graves disease. Specified time point: newly diagnosed GD, antithyroid drugs for less than 3 months. Preparation of the TCR library used RNA extracted from PBMCs. Through Arm-PCR of CDR3 regions and iRepertoire HTBI primers, TCR beta libraries were built. From the multiplex PCR reads, TCRdb called clonotypes with MiXCR, one entry per CDR3 protein. The data show under 300,000 distinct CDR3 sequences, about 16% seen once. Sequencing used peripheral blood mononuclear cells (PBMCs), obtained at new diagnosis, from a patient treated with antithyroid drugs. These receptors were obtained from a female donor with Graves disease.

The sample holds many counts of this clonotype. The junction shows a germline mismatch at one end, possibly a read error. The chain is built from TRBV27 and TRBJ1-4; 9 nucleotides match TRBD1. Per germline, CDR1 MNHEY and CDR2 SMNVEV (reference sequence). The CDR3 loop spans 14 amino acids. CDR3 residues: CASSWGQGNEELFF. The CDR3 DNA sequence: TGTGCCAGCAGTTGGGGACAGGGTAATGAAGAACTGTTTTTT.

This clonotype was seen at least ten times. V usage is TRBV18 and J usage is TRBJ1-2; TRBD1 aligns across 9 bases. Germline loops: CDR1 KGHSH, CDR2 LQKENI. CDR3 size: 12 residues. The ends lost 4 bases at V and 8 bases at J; junction bases unmatched: 2. Here the CDR3 reads CASSQDRGGYTF. The CDR3 coding sequence is TGTGCCAGCTCACAAGACAGGGGGGGCTACACCTTC.

The chain joins TRBV18 to TRBJ2-3, with D unresolved. V lost 0 bases and J 6 bases, leaving 7 bases between the germline ends. This CDR3 is 13 amino acids long. The germline gives CDR1 KGHSH, CDR2 LQKENI. The CDR3 loop is CASSPPGVDTQYF. The CDR3 DNA reads TGTGCCAGCTCACCACCTGGGGTTGATACGCAGTATTTT.

In its sample, this clonotype was seen many times. This chain connects TRBV7-2 to TRBJ2-7; D call uncertain. The CDR3 contains 14 residues. Germline V gene lookup returns CDR1 SGHTA and CDR2 FQGNSA. Trimming took 1 base from V and 3 from J, leaving 10 bases between them. This chain's CDR3 is CASSLEIVSYEQYF. The DNA for the CDR3 is TGTGCCAGCAGCTTAGAGATCGTCAGCTACGAGCAGTACTTC.

This clonotype was observed many times. The chain recombines TRBV5-6 with TRBJ2-1; 8 nucleotides agree with TRBD2. This CDR3 is built from 16 residues. V shed 4 bases, J shed 2 bases, and the junction held 8 bases outside the gene matches. Germline V gives CDR1 SGHDT, CDR2 YYEEEE. The CDR3 DNA sequence: TGTGCCAGCAGCCACACTAGCGGAGAAGCCTACAATGAGCAGTTCTTC. It translates to CASSHTSGEAYNEQFF.

The sample holds many counts of this clonotype. The rearrangement joins TRBV11-2 to TRBJ2-7, with 12 bases fitting TRBD1. The CDR3 contains 16 residues. Germline assignment: CDR1 SGHAT and CDR2 FQNNGV. The V gene end was trimmed by 0 bases and the J gene end by 7 bases; junction bases not matched to a gene: 7. CDR3 residues: CASSLDTGTGGREQYF. The CDR3, as DNA: TGTGCCAGCAGCTTAGATACCGGGACAGGGGGCCGGGAGCAGTACTTC.

As regards this clonotype: A far more abundant clone sits one base away, making this likely a read error. V and J are TRBV11-3 and TRBJ2-1, with a possible D match to TRBD2 (5 bases). Trimming took off 5 bases at V and 7 bases at J, with 12 bases between the two ends. The CDR3 has 13 residues. Looked up from germline, CDR1 is SGHNT and CDR2 is YENEEA. The CDR3 coding sequence is TGTGCCAGCAGCCGGGCTAGCCGGAATGAGCAGTTCTTC. As protein: CASSRASRNEQFF.

In its sample, this clonotype was seen many times. V usage is TRBV2 and J usage is TRBJ2-5, with 10 nucleotides matching TRBD1. V shed 3 bases, J shed 2 bases, and the junction held 3 bases outside the gene matches. From germline, CDR1 is SNHLY and CDR2 FYNNEI. The CDR3 loop spans 15 amino acids. The CDR3 DNA reads TGTGCCAGCAGTGATGACAGGGGGCAGCAAGAGACCCAGTACTTC. This sequence encodes CASSDDRGQQETQYF.

This clonotype has ten or more counts. The V gene is TRBV15, the J gene TRBJ1-3, with 7 bases fitting TRBD1. CDR3 length: 15 residues. Germline loops: CDR1 LNHNV, CDR2 YYDKDF (reference sequence). The J segment lost 4 bases and the V segment lost 8 bases, leaving 11 bases of the junction unmatched. The CDR3 coding sequence is TGTGCCACCGGGCACAGGGGCGCCTCAGGAAACACCATATATTTT. Protein sequence: CATGHRGASGNTIYF.

This clonotype came up many times. This chain uses TRBV7-8 with TRBJ2-5; 9 positions agree with TRBD1. Germline lookup yields CDR1 SGHVS and CDR2 FQNEAQ. After removal of 4 bases from V and 5 bases from J, the junction contained 11 bases not matched to a gene. This CDR3 has 16 residues. CDR3 in amino acids: CASSSLDRGYSETQYF. Here the CDR3 DNA reads TGTGCCAGCAGCTCACTTGACAGGGGGTATAGCGAGACCCAGTACTTC.

In this sample, this clonotype turned up many times. The chain recombines TRBV12-3 or TRBV12-4 with TRBJ2-7, with D maybe TRBD1 (6 bases). The V and J ends lost 3 bases and 3 bases respectively, with 9 bases between them. This CDR3 has 13 residues. DNA of the CDR3: TGTGCCAGCAGTTTTGACAGGATCTACGAGCAGTACTTC. It encodes CASSFDRIYEQYF.

The chain recombines TRBV20-1 with TRBJ2-1; TRBD2 matches 12 bases. J lost 3 bases, V lost 3 bases, and 9 bases had no gene match. The CDR3 spans 17 residues. Germline values: CDR1 DFQATT, CDR2 SNEGSKA (reference sequence). The CDR3: CSASPSGRVFLYNEQFF. CDR3 DNA sequence: TGCAGTGCTAGCCCTAGCGGGAGGGTTTTCCTCTACAATGAGCAGTTCTTC.

The table lists this clonotype with many counts. This rearrangement joins TRBV18 to TRBJ2-3, with D uncertain. Germline V gene lookup returns CDR1 KGHSH and CDR2 LQKENI. The V end lost 0 bases, the J end lost 0 bases, and 13 bases lay between the germline ends. CDR3 length: 17 residues. The CDR3: CASSPPSGKPSTDTQYF. CDR3 in DNA: TGTGCCAGCTCACCACCCAGTGGCAAACCTAGCACAGATACGCAGTATTTT.

The sample holds many counts of this clonotype. The J gene is TRBJ1-4, the V gene TRBV20-1, with D possibly matching TRBD1 (6 bases). CDR1 and CDR2 (germline): DFQATT, SNEGSKA (reference sequence). V shed 6 bases and J shed 8 bases, with 19 bases lying between them. The CDR3 consists of 14 residues. The CDR3 loop is CSADKTGQGEKLFF. DNA of the CDR3: TGCAGTGCAGATAAGACAGGCCAGGGAGAAAAACTGTTTTTT.

This clonotype was found many times. V usage is TRBV12-3 or TRBV12-4 and J usage is TRBJ1-1, with D hard to call. The CDR3 covers 13 residues. The germline V and J ends were trimmed by 5 bases and 3 bases, with 10 bases remaining between them. CDR3 nucleotides: TGTGCCAGCAGTGTAAGTGGGTACACTGAAGCTTTCTTT. Translating gives CASSVSGYTEAFF.

Ten or more counts support this clonotype. The chain recombines TRBV11-2 with TRBJ1-1; D not resolved. Trimming took 2 bases from V and 8 from J, leaving 15 bases between them. CDR3 size: 14 residues. The V gene's germline CDR1 is SGHAT and CDR2 FQNNGV. DNA of the CDR3: TGTGCCAGCAGCTTATTAGCCCGGACTGCCGAAGCTTTCTTT. It codes for CASSLLARTAEAFF.

This clonotype was recorded many times. The chain uses TRBV6-1 and TRBJ2-7; 9 bases are a match to TRBD1. The CDR3 length is 12 residues. In germline, CDR1 is MNHNS, CDR2 SASEGT. J was trimmed by 4 bases and V by 6 bases; bases with no gene match: 1. The chain's CDR3 is CASRQGAYEQYF. The CDR3, as DNA: TGTGCCAGCAGACAGGGGGCTTACGAGCAGTACTTC.

Worth noting for this clonotype: This likely traces to a read error, being one base from a far larger clone. The rearrangement uses TRBV11-2 and TRBJ2-7; D not resolved. Germline V gives CDR1 SGHAT, CDR2 FQNNGV. The CDR3 spans 12 residues. CDR3 in amino acids: CAGSLGRYEQYF. The CDR3 coding sequence is TGTGCCGGCAGCTTAGGGCGGTACGAGCAGTACTTC.

The table lists this clonotype with a few counts. The rearrangement uses TRBV9 and TRBJ2-1; 15 bases line up with TRBD2. The CDR3 runs 18 residues. Germline-derived CDR1 and CDR2 are SGDLS and YYNGEE. V lost 0 bases to trimming and J lost 8 bases; unmatched junction nucleotides: 9. For the CDR3, the DNA is TGTGCCAGCAGCGTAGAGGGGACTAGCGGGAGGAGTCGGGATGAGCAGTTCTTC. Protein product: CASSVEGTSGRSRDEQFF. The full variable domain, completed using reference TRBV9 and TRBJ2-1, is DSGVTQTPKHLITATGQRVTLRCSPRSGDLSVYWYQQSLDQGLQFLIQYYNGEERAKGNILERFSAQQFPDLHSELNLSSLELGDSALYFCASSVEGTSGRSRDEQFFGPGTRLTVL.

This clonotype was counted many times. The chain is built from TRBV20-1 and TRBJ1-4; D gene ambiguous. Trimming shortened V by 6 bases and J by 8 bases, and 10 bases separated the two germline ends. This CDR3 comprises 11 residues. Per germline, CDR1 DFQATT and CDR2 SNEGSKA (reference sequence). This chain's CDR3 is CSARVLEKLFF. DNA for the CDR3: TGCAGTGCCCGGGTGTTAGAAAAACTGTTTTTT.

This clonotype was seen ten or more times. This rearrangement joins TRBV20-1 to TRBJ2-4; D call uncertain. The CDR3 length is 11 residues. Germline CDR1 is DFQATT and CDR2 is SNEGSKA (reference sequence). Trimming took off 7 bases at V and 6 bases at J, with 10 bases between the two ends. CDR3 DNA sequence: TGCAGTGTGACCGTAGGAAACATTCAGTACTTC. Protein: CSVTVGNIQYF.

In this sample, this clonotype turned up many times. The chain uses TRBV9 and TRBJ1-2; D perhaps matches TRBD1 (5 bases). V was shortened by 4 bases and J by 4 bases, with 17 bases between the two germline ends. Germline V lookup: CDR1 SGDLS, CDR2 YYNGEE. This CDR3 has 15 residues. The CDR3 coding sequence is TGTGCCAGCAGCCCGGGGACGGTGCTAAGCTATGGCTACACCTTC. Amino acids: CASSPGTVLSYGYTF.

The chain recombines TRBV20-1 with TRBJ2-5; TRBD1 is a possible D gene (5 bases). The V end was cut by 0 bases, the J end by 4 bases, with 12 bases between. In germline, CDR1 is DFQATT, CDR2 SNEGSKA (reference sequence). This CDR3 contains 14 residues. CDR3 sequence reads: CSARDARGIETQYF. The CDR3 bases are TGCAGTGCTAGAGATGCAAGGGGCATAGAGACCCAGTACTTC.

The V call is TRBV20-1, the J call TRBJ2-7, with 14 bases lining up with TRBD2. V shed 6 bases, J shed 4 bases, and the junction held 8 bases outside the gene matches. Germline V gives CDR1 DFQATT, CDR2 SNEGSKA (reference sequence). CDR3 size: 15 residues. CDR3 in DNA: TGCAGTGCGTCCTCCGGGACTAGCGGGAGTTACGAGCAGTACTTC. Its translation is CSASSGTSGSYEQYF.

This clonotype occurred many times. The V and J genes are TRBV3-1 and TRBJ2-1; D may be TRBD1 (6 bases). The CDR3 totals 14 residues. V was shortened by 5 bases and J by 15 bases, with 23 bases between the two germline ends. Germline V gene data show CDR1 as LGHDT and CDR2 as YNNKEL (reference sequence). CDR3 loop: CASSSTDRSPVSFF. DNA for the CDR3: TGTGCCAGCAGCTCTACTGACAGGTCACCCGTGTCGTTCTTC.

V is TRBV13 and J is TRBJ2-7; D is perhaps TRBD1 (6 bases). CDR1 PRHDT and CDR2 FYEKMQ come from the germline V gene (reference sequence). The V gene lost 5 bases and the J gene lost 2 bases, with 10 bases spanning the gap. The CDR3 spans 13 residues. DNA for the CDR3: TGTGCCAGCAGCAAAGGGACAACCTACGAGCAGTACTTC. Translated: CASSKGTTYEQYF.

This clonotype was observed many times. The CDR3 DNA reads TGTGCCAGCAGTTTAGGCCGTAGACAGGGGGCTTTGAACACTGAAGCTTTCTTT. Translating it yields CASSLGRRQGALNTEAFF. V usage is TRBV12-3 or TRBV12-4 and J usage is TRBJ1-1; 10 bases fit TRBD1. V shed 1 base, J shed 0 bases, and the junction held 8 bases outside the gene matches. The length of the CDR3 is 18 residues.

Of note for this clonotype: This CDR3 is missing its conserved last phenylalanine or tryptophan, likely due to a read error. The gene calls are TRBV6-2 or TRBV6-3 and TRBJ1-6; unclear D gene. Trimming left V 5 bases short and J 10 bases short, with 15 bases between. Looked up from germline, CDR1 is MNHEY and CDR2 is SVGEGT. CDR3 size: 14 residues. The CDR3 sequence: CASSESISRSPLHL. As DNA, the CDR3 is TGTGCCAGCAGTGAGTCGATCTCCCGCTCACCCCTCCACCTT.

The table lists this clonotype with many counts. The chain uses TRBV15 and TRBJ2-2, with a tentative D call TRBD2 (6 bases). Germline V gene lookup returns CDR1 LNHNV and CDR2 YYDKDF (reference sequence). The CDR3 sequence is 15 residues long. Deletions cut 8 bases from V and 7 bases from J, with 20 bases between. This CDR3 is CATGVGRELSGELFF. The DNA for the CDR3 is TGTGCCACCGGGGTTGGCCGGGAGTTGAGCGGGGAGCTGTTTTTT.

This clonotype was counted ten times or more. The rearrangement links TRBV12-3 or TRBV12-4 to TRBJ2-1; D unclear. Trimming shortened V by 7 bases and J by 2 bases, and 12 bases separated the two germline ends. The CDR3 consists of 14 residues. The chain's CDR3 is CASTPGGPYNEQFF. The CDR3 DNA sequence: TGTGCCAGCACACCGGGTGGGCCCTACAATGAGCAGTTCTTC.

There are many counts of this clonotype. This sequence joins TRBV30 and TRBJ2-3; a weak D match, TRBD1 (5 bases). The germline gives CDR1 GTSNPN, CDR2 SVGIG (reference sequence). This CDR3 spans 13 amino acids. V gave up 4 bases and J gave up 2 bases, with 10 bases separating them. The CDR3 is CAWTRAITDTQYF. For the CDR3, the DNA is TGTGCCTGGACCAGGGCGATCACAGATACGCAGTATTTT.

This clonotype was observed at least ten times. This chain joins TRBV10-1 and TRBJ1-4, with a weak D call TRBD1 (5 bases). Looked up from germline, CDR1 is WNHNN and CDR2 is SYGVQD (reference sequence). The CDR3 loop spans 16 amino acids. Trimming pared 0 bases from V and 5 bases from J, leaving 13 bases between. CDR3 region: CASSESVGGRNEKLFF. As DNA, the CDR3 is TGCGCCAGCAGTGAGTCGGTCGGGGGACGAAATGAAAAACTGTTTTTT.